This T cell receptor beta chain was recovered during a study of blood T cell repertoires in COVID-19. Study at large: COVID-19 samples, acute and convalescent, were from the United States, Italy and Spain. PBMCs, B-cell-depleted T cells, or T cells were the source of the cDNA or gDNA that made up the material.

Profiling relied on immunoSEQ multiplex PCR, and the TCRdb table lists in-frame clones only, not all of them. The repertoire has 55,000 to 65,000 clones, 87% of them found once; the top ten carry 4.5% to 6%. The V gene end was trimmed by 6 bases and the J gene end by 5 bases; junction bases not matched to a gene: 1. The CDR3 has 13 residues. The sequence derives from a man at least 80 years old in a cohort sampled during active COVID-19. The chain has TRBV12-3 or TRBV12-4 and TRBJ2-7, with TRBD2 matching over 13 bases. The sequenced sample consisted of peripheral blood. The CDR3 region has the DNA TGTGCCAGCAGGGGACTAGCGGGGAACGAGCAGTACTTC. It specifies CASRGLAGNEQYF.